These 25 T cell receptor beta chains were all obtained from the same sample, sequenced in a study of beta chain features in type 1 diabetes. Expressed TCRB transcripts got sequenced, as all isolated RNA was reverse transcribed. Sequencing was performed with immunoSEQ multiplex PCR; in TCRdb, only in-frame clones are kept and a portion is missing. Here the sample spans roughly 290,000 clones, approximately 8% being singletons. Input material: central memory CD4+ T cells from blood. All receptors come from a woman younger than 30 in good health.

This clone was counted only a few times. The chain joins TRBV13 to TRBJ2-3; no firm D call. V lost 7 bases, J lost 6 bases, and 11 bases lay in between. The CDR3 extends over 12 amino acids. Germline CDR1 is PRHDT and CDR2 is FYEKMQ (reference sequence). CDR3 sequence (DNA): TGTGCCAGCACCTCCGTTTCGGATACGCAGTATTTT. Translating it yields CASTSVSDTQYF.

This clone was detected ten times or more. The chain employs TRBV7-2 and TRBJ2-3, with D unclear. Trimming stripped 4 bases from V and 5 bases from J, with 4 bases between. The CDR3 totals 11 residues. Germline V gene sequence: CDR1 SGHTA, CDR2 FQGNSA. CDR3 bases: TGTGCCAGCAGCTCGAGAGATACGCAGTATTTT. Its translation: CASSSRDTQYF.

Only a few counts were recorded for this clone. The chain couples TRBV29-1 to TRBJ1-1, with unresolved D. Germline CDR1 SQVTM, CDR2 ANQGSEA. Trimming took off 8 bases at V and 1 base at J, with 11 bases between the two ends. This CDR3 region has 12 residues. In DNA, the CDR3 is TGCAGCCTTGGGCGGCAGAACACTGAAGCTTTCTTT. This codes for CSLGRQNTEAFF.

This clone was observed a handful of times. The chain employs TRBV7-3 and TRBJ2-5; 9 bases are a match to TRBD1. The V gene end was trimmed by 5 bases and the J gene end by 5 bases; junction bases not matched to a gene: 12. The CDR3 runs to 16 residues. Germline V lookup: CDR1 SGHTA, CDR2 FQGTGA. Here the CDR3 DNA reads TGTGCCAGCAGCATGCGGACAGGGGCGGGATCGGAGACCCAGTACTTC. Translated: CASSMRTGAGSETQYF.

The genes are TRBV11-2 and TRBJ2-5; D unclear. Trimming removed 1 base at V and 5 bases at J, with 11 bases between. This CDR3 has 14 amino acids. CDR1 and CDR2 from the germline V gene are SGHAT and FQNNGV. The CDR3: CASSLGPSLETQYF. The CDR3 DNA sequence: TGTGCCAGCAGCTTAGGTCCCTCGTTGGAGACCCAGTACTTC.

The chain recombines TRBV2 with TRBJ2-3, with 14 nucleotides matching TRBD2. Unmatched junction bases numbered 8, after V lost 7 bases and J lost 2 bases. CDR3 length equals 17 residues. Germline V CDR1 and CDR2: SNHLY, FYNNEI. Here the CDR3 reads CASISGLAGGNTDTQYF. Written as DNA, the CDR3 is TGTGCCAGCATCTCCGGACTAGCGGGGGGAAACACAGATACGCAGTATTTT.

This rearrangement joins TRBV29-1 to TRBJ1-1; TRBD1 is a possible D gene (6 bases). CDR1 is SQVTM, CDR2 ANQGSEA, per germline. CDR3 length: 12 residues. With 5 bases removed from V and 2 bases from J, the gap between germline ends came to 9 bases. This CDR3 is CSVSRGNTEAFF. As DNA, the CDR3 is TGCAGCGTTTCCAGGGGTAACACTGAAGCTTTCTTT.

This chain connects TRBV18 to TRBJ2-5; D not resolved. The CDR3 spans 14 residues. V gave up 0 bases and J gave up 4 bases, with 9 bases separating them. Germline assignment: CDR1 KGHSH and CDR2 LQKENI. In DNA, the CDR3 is TGTGCCAGCTCACCACCCCCGGGTCGAGAGACCCAGTACTTC. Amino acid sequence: CASSPPPGRETQYF.

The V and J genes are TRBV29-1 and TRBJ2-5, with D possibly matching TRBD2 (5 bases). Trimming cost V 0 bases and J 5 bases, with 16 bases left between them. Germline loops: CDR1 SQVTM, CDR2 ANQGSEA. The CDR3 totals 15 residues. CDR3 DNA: TGCAGCGTTGAAGATATGATAGCGTTCGGCGAGACCCAGTACTTC. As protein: CSVEDMIAFGETQYF.

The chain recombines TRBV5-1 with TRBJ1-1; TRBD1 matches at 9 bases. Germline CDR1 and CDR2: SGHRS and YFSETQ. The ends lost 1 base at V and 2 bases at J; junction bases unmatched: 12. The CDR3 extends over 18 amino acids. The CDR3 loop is CASSLMGFGTGYNTEAFF. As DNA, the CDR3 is TGCGCCAGCAGCTTGATGGGGTTTGGGACAGGGTACAACACTGAAGCTTTCTTT.

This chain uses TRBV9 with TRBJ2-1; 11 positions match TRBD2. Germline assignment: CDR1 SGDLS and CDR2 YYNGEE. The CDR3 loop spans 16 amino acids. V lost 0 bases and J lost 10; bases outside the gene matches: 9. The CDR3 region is CASSVVAGGGQREQFF. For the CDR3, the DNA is TGTGCCAGCAGCGTAGTAGCGGGAGGGGGCCAACGGGAGCAGTTCTTC. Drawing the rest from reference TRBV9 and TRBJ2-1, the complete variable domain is DSGVTQTPKHLITATGQRVTLRCSPRSGDLSVYWYQQSLDQGLQFLIQYYNGEERAKGNILERFSAQQFPDLHSELNLSSLELGDSALYFCASSVVAGGGQREQFFGPGTRLTVL.

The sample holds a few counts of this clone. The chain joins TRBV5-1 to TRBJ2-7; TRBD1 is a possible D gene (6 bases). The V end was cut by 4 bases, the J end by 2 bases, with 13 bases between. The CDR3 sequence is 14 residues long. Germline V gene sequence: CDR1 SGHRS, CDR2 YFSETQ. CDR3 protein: CASSTTTGPYEQYF. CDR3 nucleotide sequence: TGCGCCAGCAGCACCACGACAGGCCCCTACGAGCAGTACTTC.

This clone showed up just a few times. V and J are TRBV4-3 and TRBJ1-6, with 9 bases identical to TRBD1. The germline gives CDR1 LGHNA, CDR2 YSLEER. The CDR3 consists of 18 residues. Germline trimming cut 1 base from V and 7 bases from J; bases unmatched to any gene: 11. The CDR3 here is CASSQGSHRGRSNSPLHF. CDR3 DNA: TGCGCCAGCAGCCAAGGTTCGCACAGGGGGCGTTCGAATTCACCCCTCCACTTT.

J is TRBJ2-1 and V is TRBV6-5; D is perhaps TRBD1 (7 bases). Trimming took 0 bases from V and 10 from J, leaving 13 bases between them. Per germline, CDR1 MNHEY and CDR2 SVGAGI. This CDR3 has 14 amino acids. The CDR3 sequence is CASSYSAGGREQFF. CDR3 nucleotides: TGTGCCAGCAGTTACTCGGCAGGGGGGAGAGAGCAGTTCTTC.

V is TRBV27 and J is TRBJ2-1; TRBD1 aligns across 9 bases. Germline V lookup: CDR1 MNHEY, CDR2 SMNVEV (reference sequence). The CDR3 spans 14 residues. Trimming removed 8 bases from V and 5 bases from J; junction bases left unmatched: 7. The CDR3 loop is CASYRDRVDNEQFF. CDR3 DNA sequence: TGTGCCAGCTACCGGGACAGGGTAGACAATGAGCAGTTCTTC.

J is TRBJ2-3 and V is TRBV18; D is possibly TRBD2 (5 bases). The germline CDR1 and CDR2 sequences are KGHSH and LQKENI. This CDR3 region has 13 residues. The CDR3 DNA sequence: TGTGCTACGAGAGGGCAGGGCACAGATACGCAGTATTTT. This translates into CATRGQGTDTQYF. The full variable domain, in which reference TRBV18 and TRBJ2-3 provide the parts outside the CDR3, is NAGVMQNPRHLVRRRGQEARLRCSPMKGHSHVYWYRQLPEEGLKFMVYLQKENIIDESGMPKERFSAEFPKEGPSILRIQQVVRGDSAAYFCATRGQGTDTQYFGPGTRLTVL.

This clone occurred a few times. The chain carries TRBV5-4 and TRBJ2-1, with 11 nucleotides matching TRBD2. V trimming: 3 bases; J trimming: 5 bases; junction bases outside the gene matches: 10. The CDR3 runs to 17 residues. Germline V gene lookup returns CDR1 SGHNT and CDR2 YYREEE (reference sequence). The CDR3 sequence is CASSSPTTSGANNEQFF. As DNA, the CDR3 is TGTGCCAGCAGCTCACCCACGACTAGCGGGGCTAACAATGAGCAGTTCTTC.

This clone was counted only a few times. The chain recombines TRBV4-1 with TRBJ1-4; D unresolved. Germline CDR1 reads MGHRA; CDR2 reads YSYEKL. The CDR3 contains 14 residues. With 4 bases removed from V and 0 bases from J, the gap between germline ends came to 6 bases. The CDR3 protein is CASSLSATNEKLFF. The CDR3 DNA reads TGCGCCAGCAGCCTCAGTGCAACTAATGAAAAACTGTTTTTT.

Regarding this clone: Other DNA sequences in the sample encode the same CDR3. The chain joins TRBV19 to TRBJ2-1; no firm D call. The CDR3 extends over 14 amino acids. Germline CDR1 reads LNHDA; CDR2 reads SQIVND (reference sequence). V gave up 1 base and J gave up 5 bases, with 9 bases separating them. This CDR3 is CASSIGRGNNEQFF. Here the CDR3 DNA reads TGTGCCAGTAGTATAGGGAGAGGTAACAATGAGCAGTTCTTC.

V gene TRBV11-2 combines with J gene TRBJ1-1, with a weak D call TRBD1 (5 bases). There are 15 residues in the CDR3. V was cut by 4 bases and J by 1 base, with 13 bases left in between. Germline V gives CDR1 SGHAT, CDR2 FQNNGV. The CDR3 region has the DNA TGTGCCAGCAGCTCCCTGGGGGGTGGGAACACTGAAGCTTTCTTT. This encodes CASSSLGGGNTEAFF.

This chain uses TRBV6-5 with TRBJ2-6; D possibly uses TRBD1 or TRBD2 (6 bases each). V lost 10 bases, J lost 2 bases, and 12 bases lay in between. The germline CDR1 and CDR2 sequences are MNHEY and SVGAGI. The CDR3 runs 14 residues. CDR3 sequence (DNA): TGTGCCACCACCCGGGGGCCTGGGGCCAACGTCCTGACTTTC. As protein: CATTRGPGANVLTF.

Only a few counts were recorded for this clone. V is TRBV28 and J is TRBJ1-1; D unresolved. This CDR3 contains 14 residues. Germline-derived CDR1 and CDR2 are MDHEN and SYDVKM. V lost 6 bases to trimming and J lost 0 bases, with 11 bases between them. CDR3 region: CASSTEVMNTEAFF. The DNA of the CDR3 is TGTGCCAGCAGCACGGAAGTAATGAACACTGAAGCTTTCTTT.

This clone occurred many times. The CDR3 coding sequence is TGTGCCAGCAGCGTAGACGAACGCGCCGCTTTCTTT. This encodes CASSVDERAAFF. The V gene is TRBV9, the J gene TRBJ1-1, with D hard to call. The ends were cut back, 0 bases at V and 11 bases at J, with 11 bases in the middle. The CDR3 extends over 12 amino acids. CDR1 is SGDLS, CDR2 YYNGEE, per germline.

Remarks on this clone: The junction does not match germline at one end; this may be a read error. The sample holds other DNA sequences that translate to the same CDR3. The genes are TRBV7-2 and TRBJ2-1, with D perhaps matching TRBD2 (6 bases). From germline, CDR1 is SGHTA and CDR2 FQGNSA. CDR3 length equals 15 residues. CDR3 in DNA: TGTGCCAGCAGCTTATTCGGGGGAACGGTCTATGAACAGTTCTTC. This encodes CASSLFGGTVYEQFF. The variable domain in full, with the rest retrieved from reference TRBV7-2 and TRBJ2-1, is GAGVSQSPSNKVTEKGKDVELRCDPISGHTALYWYRQSLGQGLEFLIYFQGNSAPDKSGLPSDRFSAERTGGSVSTLTIQRTQQEDSAVYLCASSLFGGTVYEQFFGPGTRLTVL.

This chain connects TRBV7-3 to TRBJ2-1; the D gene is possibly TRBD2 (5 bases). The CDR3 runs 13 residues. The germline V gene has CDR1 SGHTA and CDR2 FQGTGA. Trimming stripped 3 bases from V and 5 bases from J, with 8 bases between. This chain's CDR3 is CASSLGANNEQFF. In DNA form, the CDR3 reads TGTGCCAGCAGCTTGGGAGCTAACAATGAGCAGTTCTTC.